The clone carrying this T cell receptor beta chain has only a few counts. Antigen unknown. The Oncomine TCR Beta short-read assay sequenced DNA from cultured CD4+ T cells. Scientists extracted genomic DNA from CD4+ T cells grown in culture. MiXCR, applied by TCRdb to the PCR reads, yields one record per CDR3 protein. The sample carries 20,000 to 30,000 distinct CDR3 sequences, 25% to 35% recorded once. This record comes from a study of vaccination and CD4 T cells after COVID-19. Whole-study context: Overlapping spike peptides of SARS-CoV-2, HCoV-NL63, HCoV-OC43 and HCoV-229E were used, and cells were stimulated with them.

The time point here: late sampling 161 to 241 days after vaccination in three convalescent patients. Treatment in this sample: roughly ten-day PBMC culture with coronavirus spike peptide pools or control peptides (ViraFEST assay). The sample in question was CD4+ T cells from blood, cultured in vitro, obtained about 7 months after SARS-CoV-2 vaccination. This TCR came from a human donor who had recovered from COVID-19.

CDR3 bases: TGTGCCAGCAGGGAGATGGGACTATCCTACGAGCAGTACTTC. Its translation is CASREMGLSYEQYF. The V gene is TRBV6-2 or TRBV6-3, the J gene TRBJ2-7; TRBD2 matches 7 bases. The CDR3 totals 14 residues. CDR1 MNHEY and CDR2 SVGEGT come from the germline V gene. The J segment lost 1 base and the V segment lost 6 bases, leaving 6 bases of the junction unmatched.